These 13 T cell receptor beta chains were all obtained from the same sample, sequenced in a study of cytomegalovirus exposure and HLA in healthy donors. The PCR had 60 Vbeta and 13 Jbeta primers. Using immunoSEQ multiplex PCR, the repertoire was profiled, and TCRdb retains in-frame clones only, with some absent. The table records approximately 130,000 clones, more than 70% of them present only once. The specimen sequenced was PBMCs. The receptors originated from a woman in her 30s in good health and CMV-seropositive.

This chain joins TRBV5-1 and TRBJ1-2, with 8 bases identical to TRBD1. Germline V gene lookup returns CDR1 SGHRS and CDR2 YFSETQ. The ends lost 4 bases at V and 8 bases at J; junction bases unmatched: 10. This CDR3 spans 14 amino acids. The chain's CDR3 is CASSVDRGSDGYTF. The DNA of the CDR3 is TGCGCCAGCAGCGTAGACAGGGGAAGTGACGGCTACACCTTC.

This chain joins TRBV2 and TRBJ2-7; 9 bases line up with TRBD2. This CDR3 has 15 amino acids. The V gene's germline CDR1 is SNHLY and CDR2 FYNNEI. The ends lost 6 bases at V and 4 bases at J; junction bases unmatched: 10. In DNA form, the CDR3 reads TGTGCCAGCAGGCTACTTCGAGCGGGAGGATACGAGCAGTACTTC. Its translation is CASRLLRAGGYEQYF.

V gene TRBV5-1 combines with J gene TRBJ1-3, with a tentative D call TRBD1 (6 bases). Germline values: CDR1 SGHRS, CDR2 YFSETQ. The ends were cut back, 4 bases at V and 0 bases at J, with 8 bases in the middle. This CDR3 has 14 residues. The CDR3 sequence: CASSAGASGNTIYF. In DNA, the CDR3 is TGCGCCAGCAGCGCAGGGGCCTCTGGAAACACCATATATTTT.

This clone has only one observation. The rearrangement uses TRBV29-1 and TRBJ2-1, with D perhaps matching TRBD1 (6 bases). This CDR3 region has 14 residues. In germline, CDR1 is SQVTM, CDR2 ANQGSEA. With 7 bases removed from V and 0 bases from J, the gap between germline ends came to 13 bases. CDR3: CSARQVSSYNEQFF. The CDR3 bases are TGCAGCGCCCGACAGGTGAGCTCCTACAATGAGCAGTTCTTC.

The chain joins TRBV18 to TRBJ1-4; D possibly corresponds to TRBD1 (6 bases). Trimming left V 2 bases short and J 6 bases short, with 10 bases between. CDR3 size: 14 residues. Germline V gives CDR1 KGHSH, CDR2 LQKENI. As DNA, the CDR3 is TGTGCCAGCTCACCAGGGGGGGCAGATGAAAAACTGTTTTTT. It is translated as CASSPGGADEKLFF.

This chain connects TRBV28 to TRBJ2-1, with D possibly being TRBD1 (5 bases). This CDR3 is built from 14 residues. V was cut by 7 bases and J by 9 bases, with 19 bases left in between. Germline lookup yields CDR1 MDHEN and CDR2 SYDVKM. The DNA for the CDR3 is TGTGCCAGCACCCTCTCAGGGTGGGTACGTGAGCAGTTCTTC. It translates to CASTLSGWVREQFF.

The chain is built from TRBV5-4 and TRBJ2-5; weak D call: TRBD2 (6 bases). The V end lost 2 bases, the J end lost 4 bases, and 15 bases lay between the germline ends. Germline V gene lookup returns CDR1 SGHNT and CDR2 YYREEE (reference sequence). CDR3 size: 15 residues. CDR3 in DNA: TGTGCCAGCAGCTTTAAGGCGGGGCTGGGAGAGACCCAGTACTTC. Translation gives CASSFKAGLGETQYF.

This chain links TRBV25-1 with TRBJ2-7; 9 bases match TRBD2. Germline CDR1 and CDR2: MGHDK and SYGVNS. The CDR3 runs 15 residues. With V trimmed by 8 bases and J by 3 bases, 11 bases remained unmatched. CDR3 sequence (DNA): TGTGCCAGCTCCACACGGAGAGCGGGGGGCTACGAGCAGTACTTC. Encoded protein: CASSTRRAGGYEQYF.

The rearrangement uses TRBV29-1 and TRBJ1-1, with D unclear. The germline V gene encodes CDR1 SQVTM and CDR2 ANQGSEA. The CDR3 consists of 12 residues. V lost 5 bases, J lost 3 bases, and 10 bases lay in between. The CDR3 is CSVKHSDTEAFF. CDR3 coding DNA: TGCAGCGTTAAGCACAGTGACACTGAAGCTTTCTTT.

The chain has TRBV7-3 and TRBJ2-1, with 13 bases matching TRBD2. The CDR3 totals 20 residues. Losses at the gene ends were 1 base for V and 10 bases for J; bases not matched to a gene: 19. Germline V CDR1 and CDR2: SGHTA, FQGTGA. This CDR3 reads CASSLRAGTSGNSGRGEQFF. In DNA, the CDR3 is TGTGCCAGCAGCTTAAGGGCCGGGACTAGCGGGAATTCCGGTCGGGGCGAGCAGTTCTTC.

The chain couples TRBV27 to TRBJ2-3, with a possible D match to TRBD2 (6 bases). This CDR3 contains 14 residues. Trimming cost V 6 bases and J 0 bases, with 10 bases left between them. CDR1 is MNHEY and CDR2 is SMNVEV in the germline V gene (reference sequence). CDR3 protein: CASSRLGSTDTQYF. The CDR3 region has the DNA TGTGCCAGCAGCCGACTAGGTAGCACAGATACGCAGTATTTT.

In the case of this clone: Mismatch with germline at one junction end may stem from a read error. This sequence joins TRBV7-2 and TRBJ1-1; perhaps TRBD1 as D (5 bases). This CDR3 spans 12 amino acids. Germline values: CDR1 SGHTA, CDR2 FQGNSA. CDR3 residues: CASSLGEGLAFF. In DNA, the CDR3 is TGTGCCAGCAGTTTAGGGGAGGGGTTAGCTTTCTTT.

J is TRBJ2-2 and V is TRBV4-1; 9 bases fit TRBD1. Per germline, CDR1 MGHRA and CDR2 YSYEKL. V was pared by 4 bases and J by 7 bases, with 7 bases of the junction left unmatched. The CDR3 loop spans 15 amino acids. The CDR3, as DNA: TGCGCCAGCAGCCCCCGGAGACAGGGGGACGGGGAGCTGTTTTTT. This sequence encodes CASSPRRQGDGELFF.